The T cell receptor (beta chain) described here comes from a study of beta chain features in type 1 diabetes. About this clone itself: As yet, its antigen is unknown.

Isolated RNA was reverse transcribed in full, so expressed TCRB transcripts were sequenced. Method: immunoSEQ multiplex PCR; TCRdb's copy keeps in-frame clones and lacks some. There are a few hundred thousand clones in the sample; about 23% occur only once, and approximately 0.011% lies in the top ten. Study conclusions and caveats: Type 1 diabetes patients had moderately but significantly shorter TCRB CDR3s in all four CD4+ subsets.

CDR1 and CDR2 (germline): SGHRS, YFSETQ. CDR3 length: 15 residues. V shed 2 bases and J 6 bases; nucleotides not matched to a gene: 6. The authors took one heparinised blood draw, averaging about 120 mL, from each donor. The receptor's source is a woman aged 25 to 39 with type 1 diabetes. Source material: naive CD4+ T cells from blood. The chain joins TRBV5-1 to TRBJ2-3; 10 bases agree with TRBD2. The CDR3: CASSFGLAEGDTQYF. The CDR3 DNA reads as TGCGCCAGCAGCTTCGGACTAGCGGAGGGGGATACGCAGTATTTT.